These 20 T cell receptor beta chains were sequenced from one sample in a study of Tregs in tolerant kidney transplant recipients. The method was immunoSEQ multiplex PCR; TCRdb's version includes in-frame clones alone and lacks a portion of them. The sample contains about 69,000 clones, roughly 91% of which appear only once. The sequencing used CD4+ T cells from blood, collected before the transplant. The source is a human donor who received a combined kidney and bone marrow transplant.

The gene calls are TRBV2 and TRBJ1-2; D uncertain. Germline V gene data show CDR1 as SNHLY and CDR2 as FYNNEI. Trimming stripped 6 bases from V and 4 bases from J, with 6 bases between. The CDR3 spans 11 residues. In DNA form, the CDR3 reads TGTGCCAGCAGGAGCGGCTATGGCTACACCTTC. It yields the protein CASRSGYGYTF. The whole variable domain, remainder taken from reference TRBV2 and TRBJ1-2, is EPEVTQTPSHQVTQMGQEVILRCVPISNHLYFYWYRQILGQKVEFLVSFYNNEISEKSEIFDDQFSVERPDGSNFTLKIRSTKLEDSAMYFCASRSGYGYTFGSGTRLTVV.

This clone showed up just once. The V gene is TRBV27, the J gene TRBJ2-6; tentatively, D is TRBD1 (5 bases). Germline V gene sequence: CDR1 MNHEY, CDR2 SMNVEV (reference sequence). The CDR3 has 16 residues. V gave up 3 bases and J gave up 3 bases, with 12 bases separating them. The CDR3 DNA reads as TGTGCCAGCAGTTTTGCAGGGTTGTATGGGGCCAACGTCCTGACTTTC. Protein: CASSFAGLYGANVLTF.

The genes are TRBV6-1 and TRBJ2-7, with D maybe TRBD1 (6 bases). V lost 2 bases and J lost 1, with 12 bases in between. The CDR3 length is 15 residues. Germline CDR1 reads MNHNS; CDR2 reads SASEGT. The chain's CDR3 is CASSEQGTWSYEQYF. The CDR3 coding sequence is TGTGCCAGCAGTGAACAGGGGACATGGTCCTACGAGCAGTACTTC.

The chain is built from TRBV6-5 and TRBJ2-3; D gene ambiguous. V lost 2 bases and J lost 1, with 4 bases in between. The CDR3 is 13 amino acids. Germline CDR1 is MNHEY and CDR2 is SVGAGI. The CDR3 protein is CASSYAGTDTQYF. The CDR3 DNA is TGTGCCAGCAGTTACGCGGGCACAGATACGCAGTATTTT.

The rearrangement links TRBV9 to TRBJ2-3; D is possibly TRBD1 (6 bases). Germline lookup yields CDR1 SGDLS and CDR2 YYNGEE. V was trimmed by 0 bases and J by 4 bases, leaving 9 bases between them. The CDR3 loop spans 14 amino acids. CDR3 DNA sequence: TGTGCCAGCAGCGTAGAGGGGGTGTCAGATACGCAGTATTTT. It translates to CASSVEGVSDTQYF. Drawing the rest from reference TRBV9 and TRBJ2-3, the complete variable domain is DSGVTQTPKHLITATGQRVTLRCSPRSGDLSVYWYQQSLDQGLQFLIQYYNGEERAKGNILERFSAQQFPDLHSELNLSSLELGDSALYFCASSVEGVSDTQYFGPGTRLTVL.

The chain has TRBV2 and TRBJ1-1, with TRBD1 matching 9 bases. Germline V gives CDR1 SNHLY, CDR2 FYNNEI. The CDR3 contains 15 residues. V was pared by 5 bases and J by 3 bases, with 7 bases of the junction left unmatched. CDR3 sequence: CASSLQGAGDTEAFF. For the CDR3, the DNA is TGTGCCAGCAGTTTACAGGGGGCGGGTGACACTGAAGCTTTCTTT.

The chain carries TRBV29-1 and TRBJ2-3; TRBD2 might be the D (6 bases). This CDR3 comprises 12 residues. Germline CDR1 and CDR2: SQVTM and ANQGSEA. V gave up 1 base and J gave up 7 bases, with 9 bases separating them. CDR3 DNA: TGCAGCGTTGAAGTGCTAGCGAATACGCAGTATTTT. It is translated as CSVEVLANTQYF.

The J gene is TRBJ1-2, the V gene TRBV11-1, with 11 bases matching TRBD1. The junction had 6 bases not matched to a gene; V was cut back by 0 bases and J by 3 bases. Germline CDR1 reads SGHAT; CDR2 reads FQDESV (reference sequence). This CDR3 spans 17 amino acids. The DNA for the CDR3 is TGTGCCAGCAGCTTAGCGCCCGGACAGGGGGCGGACTATGGCTACACCTTC. Translation gives CASSLAPGQGADYGYTF.

The V gene is TRBV4-2, the J gene TRBJ2-1; the D gene is possibly TRBD2 (5 bases). There are 18 residues in the CDR3. Trimming cost V 2 bases and J 7 bases, with 24 bases left between them. Per the germline V gene, CDR1 is LGHNA and CDR2 is YNFKEQ. DNA for the CDR3: TGTGCCAGCAGCCAACCCCTGACGGGCTCACGGAGGCTTAATGAGCAGTTCTTC. Its protein is CASSQPLTGSRRLNEQFF.

This chain connects TRBV6-6 to TRBJ1-5; 7 nucleotides align to TRBD1. This CDR3 is 14 amino acids long. Trimming at V came to 4 bases and at J to 3 bases, leaving 3 bases not matched to a gene. The V gene's germline CDR1 is MNHNY and CDR2 SVGAGI (reference sequence). The CDR3 is CASSFDRDNQPQHF. CDR3 bases: TGTGCCAGCAGTTTTGACAGGGACAATCAGCCCCAGCATTTT.

The chain couples TRBV19 to TRBJ2-1, with 15 bases aligning to TRBD2. The CDR3 is 19 residues long. Germline V lookup: CDR1 LNHDA, CDR2 SQIVND (reference sequence). V lost 3 bases, J lost 6 bases, and 12 bases stayed unmatched. CDR3 in amino acids: CASSIVGTSGGLGGNEQFF. CDR3 nucleotides: TGTGCCAGTAGTATTGTTGGGACTAGCGGGGGGTTGGGTGGCAATGAGCAGTTCTTC.

This sequence joins TRBV27 and TRBJ2-7; 8 nucleotides match TRBD2. Germline CDR1 MNHEY, CDR2 SMNVEV (reference sequence). This CDR3 contains 14 residues. Unmatched junction bases numbered 5, after V lost 2 bases and J lost 5 bases. The CDR3 bases are TGTGCCAGCAGTTTAAGCGGGAGTGAGGACGAGCAGTACTTC. Its translation: CASSLSGSEDEQYF.

CDR3 sequence (DNA): TGTGCCGTTGGGGAGGGCGGCAATCAGCCCCAGCATTTT. It yields the protein CAVGEGGNQPQHF. The rearrangement links TRBV10-3 to TRBJ1-5; D not certain. This CDR3 contains 13 residues. The V end lost 11 bases, the J end lost 2 bases, and 13 bases lay between the germline ends. Germline assignment: CDR1 ENHRY and CDR2 SYGVKD.

The chain has TRBV28 and TRBJ1-5; D not resolved. The CDR3 covers 17 residues. V was shortened by 6 bases and J by 0 bases, with 18 bases between the two germline ends. The germline CDR1 and CDR2 sequences are MDHEN and SYDVKM. CDR3 bases: TGTGCCAGCAGACCAATCATGAACAGCTATAGCAATCAGCCCCAGCATTTT. The encoded protein is CASRPIMNSYSNQPQHF.

V usage is TRBV7-9 and J usage is TRBJ1-3; 8 nucleotides line up with TRBD1. The length of the CDR3 is 14 residues. Trimming took 7 bases from V and 2 from J; bases not matched to a gene: 4. Germline CDR1 is SEHNR and CDR2 is FQNEAQ (reference sequence). CDR3 sequence reads: CASTGQGPGNTIYF. The DNA of the CDR3 is TGTGCCAGCACCGGACAGGGACCTGGAAACACCATATATTTT.

The CDR3 region is CASSPPLRDQKLFF. The CDR3, as DNA: TGTGCCAGCTCACCACCGCTGAGAGATCAAAAACTGTTTTTT. The rearrangement links TRBV18 to TRBJ1-4; D is unresolved. The CDR3 has 14 amino acids. Germline V gene sequence: CDR1 KGHSH, CDR2 LQKENI. The V gene lost 0 bases and the J gene lost 9 bases, with 11 bases spanning the gap.

This chain links TRBV18 with TRBJ2-2; 14 bases are a match to TRBD2. This CDR3 has 17 amino acids. The V and J ends lost 3 bases and 4 bases, in that order; junction bases with no gene match: 4. Germline V gene data show CDR1 as KGHSH and CDR2 as LQKENI. The CDR3 nucleotides are TGTGCCAGCTCACCTGGGACTAGCGGGAGTGTCACCGGGGAGCTGTTTTTT. It is translated as CASSPGTSGSVTGELFF.

V gene TRBV2 combines with J gene TRBJ2-7; weak D call: TRBD1 (5 bases). CDR3 length: 11 residues. Trimming removed 4 bases from V and 6 bases from J, with 7 bases in between. Germline assignment: CDR1 SNHLY and CDR2 FYNNEI. The CDR3 reads CASSVQGEQYF. Here the CDR3 DNA reads TGTGCCAGCAGTGTTCAGGGCGAGCAGTACTTC.

The rearrangement uses TRBV7-9 and TRBJ1-4, with 9 bases lining up with TRBD1. The germline gives CDR1 SEHNR, CDR2 FQNEAQ (reference sequence). The CDR3 runs to 15 residues. V shed 1 base, J shed 8 bases, and the junction held 5 bases outside the gene matches. CDR3 residues: CASSLVQGANEKLFF. The DNA for the CDR3 is TGTGCCAGCAGCTTAGTACAGGGGGCGAACGAAAAACTGTTTTTT. Full variable domain (rest looked up from reference TRBV7-9 and TRBJ1-4): DTGVSQNPRHKITKRGQNVTFRCDPISEHNRLYWYRQTLGQGPEFLTYFQNEAQLEKSRLLSDRFSAERPKGSFSTLEIQRTEQGDSAMYLCASSLVQGANEKLFFGSGTQLSVL.

CDR3 DNA sequence: TGTGCCAGCAGCTTACAAGGGACAGGGTTACATGAAAAACTGTTTTTT. Translating it yields CASSLQGTGLHEKLFF. This chain connects TRBV13 to TRBJ1-4; 9 bases match TRBD1. The V gene end was trimmed by 2 bases and the J gene end by 6 bases; junction bases not matched to a gene: 7. CDR3 size: 16 residues. From germline, CDR1 is PRHDT and CDR2 FYEKMQ (reference sequence).